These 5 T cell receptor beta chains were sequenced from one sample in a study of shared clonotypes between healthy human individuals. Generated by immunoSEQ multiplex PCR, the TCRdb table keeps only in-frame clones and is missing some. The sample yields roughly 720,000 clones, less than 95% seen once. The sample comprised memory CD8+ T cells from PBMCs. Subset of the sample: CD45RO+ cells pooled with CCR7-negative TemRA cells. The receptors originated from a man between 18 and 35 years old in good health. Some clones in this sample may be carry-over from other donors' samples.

The CDR3 sequence: CASSLEPYTDTQYF. The CDR3 DNA sequence: TGTGCCAGCAGTCTAGAGCCTTACACAGATACGCAGTATTTT. This rearrangement joins TRBV6-4 to TRBJ2-3; D is undetermined. This CDR3 contains 14 residues. Germline CDR1 is MRHNA and CDR2 is SNTAGT. V lost 5 bases, J lost 2 bases, and 11 bases lay in between.

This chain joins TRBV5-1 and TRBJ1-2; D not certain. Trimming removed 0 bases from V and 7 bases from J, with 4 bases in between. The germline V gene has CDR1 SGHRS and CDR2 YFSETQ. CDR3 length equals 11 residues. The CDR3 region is CASSLGPGYTF. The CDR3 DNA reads TGCGCCAGCAGCTTGGGTCCTGGCTACACCTTC.

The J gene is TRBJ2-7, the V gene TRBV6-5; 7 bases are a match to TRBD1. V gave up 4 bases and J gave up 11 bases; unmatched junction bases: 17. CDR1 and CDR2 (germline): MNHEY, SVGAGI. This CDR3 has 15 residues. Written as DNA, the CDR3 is TGTGCCAGCAGTTCGCTCAACAGGGGCCCCTCCGATGAGTACTTC. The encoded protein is CASSSLNRGPSDEYF.

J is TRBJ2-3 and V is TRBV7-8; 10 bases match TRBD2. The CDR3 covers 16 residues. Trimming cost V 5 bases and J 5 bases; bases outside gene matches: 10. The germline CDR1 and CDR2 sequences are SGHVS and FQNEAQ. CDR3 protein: CASSLPVASGRDTQYF. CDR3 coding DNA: TGTGCCAGCAGCCTCCCGGTGGCTAGCGGGAGAGATACGCAGTATTTT.

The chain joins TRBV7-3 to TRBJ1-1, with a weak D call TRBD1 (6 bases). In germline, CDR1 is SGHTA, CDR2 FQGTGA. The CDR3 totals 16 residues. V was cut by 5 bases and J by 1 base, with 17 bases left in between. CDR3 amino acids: CASSLGQGQQNTEAFF. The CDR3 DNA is TGTGCCAGCAGCCTTGGCCAGGGGCAACAGAACACTGAAGCTTTCTTT.